Presented here are 18 T cell receptor beta chains from one specimen sequenced in a study of CD8 T cells in Susac syndrome. Roughly 0.45 to 1 ug RNA was reverse transcribed with random hexamers. MiXCR, applied by TCRdb to the immunoSEQ multiplex PCR reads, yields one record per CDR3 protein. The sample has approximately 100,000 distinct CDR3 sequences; 85% to 95% are singletons. Sequenced input: CD8+ T cells from PBMCs. The receptor set was obtained from a human donor in good health.

The V gene is TRBV7-3, the J gene TRBJ2-7, with D tentatively TRBD2 (5 bases). Germline V gene sequence: CDR1 SGHTA, CDR2 FQGTGA. V was cut by 2 bases and J by 3 bases, with 14 bases left in between. CDR3 size: 15 residues. The CDR3 is CASSLFQAGGYEQYF. CDR3 bases: TGTGCCAGCAGCTTATTTCAGGCGGGTGGCTACGAGCAGTACTTC.

The chain joins TRBV7-9 to TRBJ2-7, with 10 nucleotides matching TRBD1. J lost 0 bases, V lost 5 bases, and 10 bases had no gene match. Germline loops: CDR1 SEHNR, CDR2 FQNEAQ (reference sequence). The CDR3 extends over 17 amino acids. This CDR3 is CASSTLSGTGASYEQYF. The DNA of the CDR3 is TGTGCCAGCAGCACCCTGTCCGGGACAGGGGCCTCCTACGAGCAGTACTTC.

This chain joins TRBV5-5 and TRBJ2-3; D is uncertain. Germline lookup yields CDR1 SGHKS and CDR2 YYEKEE (reference sequence). The length of the CDR3 is 15 residues. Deletions cut 3 bases from V and 2 bases from J, with 13 bases between. CDR3 amino acids: CASSWDIGSTDTQYF. The CDR3, as DNA: TGTGCCAGCAGCTGGGATATAGGATCCACAGATACGCAGTATTTT.

CDR3 bases: TGTGCCAGCAGAAGTGGGCGGAACACTGAAGCTTTCTTT. Its translation: CASRSGRNTEAFF. This chain joins TRBV7-3 and TRBJ1-1; D is unclear. Per the germline V gene, CDR1 is SGHTA and CDR2 is FQGTGA. V shed 6 bases and J shed 1 base, with 9 bases lying between them. CDR3 length equals 13 residues.

V usage is TRBV4-2 and J usage is TRBJ1-2; the D gene is possibly TRBD1 (5 bases). V lost 4 bases and J 7 bases, leaving 25 bases between the germline ends. The CDR3 consists of 17 residues. Germline lookup yields CDR1 LGHNA and CDR2 YNFKEQ. In nucleotides, the CDR3 is TGTGCCAGCAGCCCCCGGGAGGGGCCAGTAGATGGAGGTGGCTACACCTTC. Amino acids: CASSPREGPVDGGGYTF.

On this clonotype: An end of the junction differs from the germline gene, which may be a read error. The chain has TRBV7-2 and TRBJ1-1, with no clear D. Looked up from germline, CDR1 is SGHTA and CDR2 is FQGNSA. This CDR3 spans 15 amino acids. The CDR3 region has the DNA TGTGCCAGCAGCTTAGTTTCCTCAGTGAACACTGAAGCTTTTTTT. Translated: CASSLVSSVNTEAFF.

The V call is TRBV27, the J call TRBJ2-7, with D perhaps matching TRBD1 (7 bases). Germline V lookup: CDR1 MNHEY, CDR2 SMNVEV (reference sequence). The germline V and J ends were trimmed by 0 bases and 4 bases, with 13 bases remaining between them. The CDR3 runs to 15 residues. The CDR3 coding sequence is TGTGCCAGCAGTTTATCCCGACAGGGAGGATACGAGCAGTACTTC. Translated, it gives CASSLSRQGGYEQYF.

Note on this clonotype: The junction does not match germline at one end; this may be a read error. V and J are TRBV27 and TRBJ2-4; D is unclear. The CDR3 is made up of 16 amino acids. CDR1 is MNHEY, CDR2 SMNVEV, per germline (reference sequence). CDR3 sequence: CACSLGSYLAKNIQYF. The CDR3 nucleotides read TGTGCCTGCAGTTTAGGCAGCTATTTAGCCAAAAACATTCAGTACTTC.

This chain uses TRBV28 with TRBJ2-5, with D possibly TRBD2 on 6 matching bases. This CDR3 has 13 residues. V was cut by 4 bases and J by 4 bases, with 10 bases left in between. Germline values: CDR1 MDHEN, CDR2 SYDVKM. CDR3 sequence reads: CASSSGGVETQYF. In DNA form, the CDR3 reads TGTGCCAGCAGTTCAGGAGGGGTAGAGACCCAGTACTTC.

The chain recombines TRBV3-1 with TRBJ2-2, with 9 bases identical to TRBD1. The CDR3 extends over 17 amino acids. After removal of 0 bases from V and 3 bases from J, the junction contained 5 bases not matched to a gene. CDR1 and CDR2 from the germline V gene are LGHDT and YNNKEL (reference sequence). CDR3 nucleotides: TGTGCCAGCAGCCAAGATCGGGGACAGGGTCACACCGGGGAGCTGTTTTTT. Its protein product is CASSQDRGQGHTGELFF.

This clonotype has only one observation. This sequence joins TRBV6-6 and TRBJ1-1; TRBD1 is a possible D gene (5 bases). Germline V gives CDR1 MNHNY, CDR2 SVGAGI (reference sequence). CDR3 length: 13 residues. V was cut by 2 bases and J by 6 bases, with 10 bases left in between. CDR3 DNA: TGTGCCAGCAGTTACACGGGGGACGCTGAAGCTTTCTTT. It yields the protein CASSYTGDAEAFF.

The gene calls are TRBV7-9 and TRBJ1-4; tentatively, D is TRBD1 (6 bases). V dropped 6 bases and J dropped 5 bases, with 16 bases sitting between them. The CDR3 is 15 amino acids. Germline CDR1 and CDR2: SEHNR and FQNEAQ (reference sequence). The CDR3 DNA follows: TGTGCCAGCAGTTCAGCGGTGGGGGCAAATGAAAAACTGTTTTTT. Encoded protein: CASSSAVGANEKLFF.

The chain has TRBV9 and TRBJ2-6; TRBD2 might be the D (6 bases). Germline V CDR1 and CDR2: SGDLS, YYNGEE. Trimming took off 0 bases at V and 1 base at J, with 11 bases between the two ends. There are 17 residues in the CDR3. The CDR3 sequence: CASSVGQRVSGANVLTF. In DNA, the CDR3 is TGTGCCAGCAGCGTAGGGCAGCGGGTATCTGGGGCCAACGTCCTGACTTTC.

The chain joins TRBV6-5 to TRBJ1-1, with 8 bases identical to TRBD1. This CDR3 comprises 14 residues. The germline V gene encodes CDR1 MNHEY and CDR2 SVGAGI. V lost 5 bases to trimming and J lost 4 bases; unmatched junction nucleotides: 6. The CDR3 reads CASSPQGVGTEAFF. The CDR3 DNA reads as TGTGCCAGCAGTCCACAGGGGGTGGGCACTGAAGCTTTCTTT.

V usage is TRBV2 and J usage is TRBJ1-1; D call uncertain. CDR1 and CDR2 from the germline V gene are SNHLY and FYNNEI. The CDR3 has 13 amino acids. V was pared by 0 bases and J by 1 base, with 3 bases between. CDR3 in DNA: TGTGCCAGCAGTGAAGCAGCGAACACTGAAGCTTTCTTT. The encoded protein is CASSEAANTEAFF.

The chain combines TRBV7-9 with TRBJ1-1; possibly TRBD1 for D (5 bases). V lost 5 bases and J 7 bases, leaving 14 bases between the germline ends. Germline loops: CDR1 SEHNR, CDR2 FQNEAQ (reference sequence). The CDR3 is made up of 13 amino acids. CDR3 region: CASSAFLTGEAFF. CDR3 nucleotides: TGTGCCAGCAGCGCCTTTCTTACAGGTGAAGCTTTCTTT.

The rearrangement uses TRBV6-2 or TRBV6-3 and TRBJ1-2; no clear D gene. CDR3 size: 17 residues. From germline, CDR1 is MNHEY and CDR2 SVGEGT. With 5 bases removed from V and 4 bases from J, the gap between germline ends came to 23 bases. CDR3 coding DNA: TGTGCCAGCAGTCGTAACGACCCGGACGCATGGAGCTATGGCTACACCTTC. It translates to CASSRNDPDAWSYGYTF.

The chain couples TRBV27 to TRBJ2-7, with 7 nucleotides matching TRBD1. Germline CDR1 is MNHEY and CDR2 is SMNVEV (reference sequence). CDR3 size: 15 residues. With V trimmed by 6 bases and J by 4 bases, 12 bases remained unmatched. CDR3 sequence (DNA): TGTGCCAGCAGCACAAGCCGGGACAGCAAATACGAGCAGTACTTC. Translating it yields CASSTSRDSKYEQYF.